This T cell receptor (beta chain) appears in the sequencing data of a study of CD4 T cells in relation to SARS-CoV-2 and coronaviruses. At the level of the study: The negative reference was HIV-1 Nef peptide pool or peptide-free culture. General study points: In about 65% of donors, memory CD4+ clonotypes crossrecognized SARS-CoV-2 and at least one common cold coronavirus spike.

Method: immunoSEQ multiplex PCR; TCRdb's copy keeps in-frame clones and lacks some. The table lists just over 15,000 clones, under 80% of them singletons. On this clone itself: The antigen is not known.

Before the COVID-19 pandemic, during about 2011-2019, CD4+ T cells were taken from unexposed donors. The cells were cultured for about ten days before CD4+ T cells were isolated. Each well had a few million PBMCs in approximately 5% human AB serum with IL-2. Trimming took 3 bases from V and 5 from J; bases not matched to a gene: 6. In germline, CDR1 is MDHEN, CDR2 SYDVKM. The CDR3 consists of 14 residues. The chain joins TRBV28 to TRBJ2-5; 7 nucleotides match TRBD2. Sequenced material: CD4+ T cells from PBMCs, cultured in vitro. The sequence derives from a human donor in good health. As DNA, the CDR3 is TGTGCCAGCAGTTTCAGCGGGGTCGGGGAGACCCAGTACTTC. The encoded protein is CASSFSGVGETQYF.